This entry lists 27 T cell receptor beta chains sequenced from one sample in a study of cytomegalovirus exposure and HLA in healthy donors. Both 60 Vbeta primers and 13 Jbeta primers went into the PCR. The table came from immunoSEQ multiplex PCR; TCRdb's copy has only in-frame clones and leaves some out. This sample has 150,000 to 200,000 clones, with around 86% found just once. Input material: PBMCs. The receptors were gathered from a human donor in good health.

This sequence joins TRBV5-1 and TRBJ1-1, with D unclear. The CDR3 spans 14 residues. V shed 6 bases and J shed 5 bases, with 17 bases lying between them. Germline lookup yields CDR1 SGHRS and CDR2 YFSETQ. The CDR3 DNA reads TGCGCCAGCACCCTCCCCGGGGTAAGAACTGAAGCTTTCTTT. Amino acids: CASTLPGVRTEAFF. The variable domain in full, completed from reference TRBV5-1 and TRBJ1-1, reads KAGVTQTPRYLIKTRGQQVTLSCSPISGHRSVSWYQQTPGQGLQFLFEYFSETQRNKGNFPGRFSGRQFSNSRSEMNVSTLELGDSALYLCASTLPGVRTEAFFGQGTRLTVV.

V is TRBV19 and J is TRBJ1-1, with D uncertain. V was clipped by 1 base and J by 1 base, with 4 bases between them. Germline CDR1 LNHDA, CDR2 SQIVND (reference sequence). CDR3 size: 13 residues. DNA for the CDR3: TGTGCCAGTAGTATAGCCAGGAACACTGAAGCTTTCTTT. Translating it yields CASSIARNTEAFF.

This chain joins TRBV5-1 and TRBJ1-1, with TRBD1 matching over 9 bases. The CDR3 is 14 residues long. The V gene's germline CDR1 is SGHRS and CDR2 YFSETQ. V trimming: 4 bases; J trimming: 5 bases; junction bases outside the gene matches: 6. The CDR3 DNA reads TGCGCCAGCAGCGGAGACAGGGGGGAAACTGAAGCTTTCTTT. This translates into CASSGDRGETEAFF.

V is TRBV9 and J is TRBJ2-3, with D possibly being TRBD1 (6 bases). V dropped 4 bases and J dropped 0 bases, with 27 bases sitting between them. The CDR3 has 20 amino acids. Germline V lookup: CDR1 SGDLS, CDR2 YYNGEE. The DNA for the CDR3 is TGTGCCAGCAGCTTACCTTCTTTCAGGGGACCGGACCCTAGCACAGATACGCAGTATTTT. Its translation is CASSLPSFRGPDPSTDTQYF.

The J gene is TRBJ2-3, the V gene TRBV5-4; weak D call: TRBD1 (6 bases). The CDR3 runs 15 residues. CDR1 and CDR2 from the germline V gene are SGHNT and YYREEE (reference sequence). The V gene lost 1 base and the J gene lost 2 bases, with 11 bases spanning the gap. The CDR3 DNA is TGTGCCAGCAGCTTGCAACCAGGGGCCACAGATACGCAGTATTTT. This translates into CASSLQPGATDTQYF.

Only a few counts were recorded for this clone. The CDR3 DNA reads TGTGCCAGCAGCCATGCGGTCGATGAAAAACTGTTTTTT. Amino acids: CASSHAVDEKLFF. The rearrangement joins TRBV5-4 to TRBJ1-4; D call uncertain. V lost 4 bases, J lost 6 bases, and 10 bases lay in between. Germline V gives CDR1 SGHNT, CDR2 YYREEE (reference sequence). The CDR3 is made up of 13 amino acids.

This clone was counted only a few times. The chain carries TRBV25-1 and TRBJ1-3; D may be TRBD1 (5 bases). The germline V gene has CDR1 MGHDK and CDR2 SYGVNS. V was cut by 7 bases and J by 0 bases, with 16 bases left in between. The CDR3 runs 16 residues. The CDR3 DNA reads TGTGCCAGCACCGCCTCGAGTCAGGGCTCTGGAAACACCATATATTTT. The encoded protein is CASTASSQGSGNTIYF.

This chain connects TRBV6-5 to TRBJ2-1; perhaps TRBD1 as D (6 bases). V lost 6 bases and J 7 bases, leaving 10 bases between the germline ends. The CDR3 has 12 residues. Per the germline V gene, CDR1 is MNHEY and CDR2 is SVGAGI. The CDR3 DNA sequence: TGTGCCAGCAGCATACAGGGAAATGAGCAGTTCTTC. It codes for CASSIQGNEQFF.

The chain links TRBV19 to TRBJ1-6, with TRBD1 matching over 8 bases. The CDR3 covers 13 residues. After removal of 6 bases from V and 10 bases from J, the junction contained 5 bases not matched to a gene. Germline CDR1 and CDR2: LNHDA and SQIVND (reference sequence). Here the CDR3 reads CASRGTGDSPLHF. The CDR3 bases are TGTGCCAGTAGAGGGACAGGAGACTCACCCCTCCACTTT.

The V and J genes are TRBV7-9 and TRBJ1-1, with TRBD1 matching over 7 bases. CDR3 size: 15 residues. The junction had 6 bases not matched to a gene; V was cut back by 5 bases and J by 0 bases. Germline-derived CDR1 and CDR2 are SEHNR and FQNEAQ (reference sequence). The CDR3 loop reads CASSAAQGVNTEAFF. CDR3 DNA: TGTGCCAGCAGCGCAGCCCAGGGGGTGAACACTGAAGCTTTCTTT.

CDR3 coding DNA: TGCGCCAGCAGCCCGTCGGGGGGGCCTTGGGAGACCCAGTACTTC. Protein product: CASSPSGGPWETQYF. The V and J genes are TRBV5-1 and TRBJ2-5; the match to TRBD2 covers 8 bases. The CDR3 totals 15 residues. With 4 bases clipped from V and 5 bases from J, the junction kept 10 bases outside the gene matches. Germline V gene sequence: CDR1 SGHRS, CDR2 YFSETQ.

In this sample, this clone turned up a few times. The chain joins TRBV6-5 to TRBJ1-1; D is undetermined. Trimming pared 5 bases from V and 3 bases from J, leaving 4 bases between. Germline CDR1 and CDR2: MNHEY and SVGAGI. The CDR3 spans 11 residues. The CDR3 protein is CASSRDTEAFF. The CDR3 DNA is TGTGCCAGCAGTCGGGACACTGAAGCTTTCTTT.

This sequence joins TRBV4-1 and TRBJ2-1; weak D call: TRBD2 (6 bases). CDR1 is MGHRA and CDR2 is YSYEKL in the germline V gene. This CDR3 comprises 16 residues. The V and J ends lost 4 bases and 6 bases respectively, with 19 bases between them. CDR3 loop: CASSPSSDTRFNEQFF. In DNA form, the CDR3 reads TGCGCCAGCAGCCCTTCTAGCGATACCCGTTTCAATGAGCAGTTCTTC.

The CDR3 sequence is CASSEQGITEAFF. As DNA, the CDR3 is TGTGCCAGCAGCGAACAGGGAATCACTGAAGCTTTCTTT. The chain links TRBV6-6 to TRBJ1-1; D is perhaps TRBD1 (6 bases). The germline V gene encodes CDR1 MNHNY and CDR2 SVGAGI (reference sequence). V dropped 6 bases and J dropped 4 bases, with 12 bases sitting between them. The CDR3 runs to 13 residues.

The rearrangement uses TRBV6-5 and TRBJ1-5; 7 bases match TRBD1. CDR1 is MNHEY and CDR2 is SVGAGI in the germline V gene. With 5 bases clipped from V and 2 bases from J, the junction kept 0 bases outside the gene matches. This CDR3 is built from 13 residues. CDR3 amino acids: CASSTGGNQPQHF. DNA of the CDR3: TGTGCCAGCAGTACAGGGGGCAATCAGCCCCAGCATTTT.

The chain uses TRBV27 and TRBJ1-1; 8 bases align to TRBD1. Trimming took 6 bases from V and 2 from J; bases not matched to a gene: 8. Germline assignment: CDR1 MNHEY and CDR2 SMNVEV (reference sequence). This CDR3 spans 15 amino acids. As DNA, the CDR3 is TGTGCCAGCAGACGCTCGGACAGGGACAACACTGAAGCTTTCTTT. It specifies CASRRSDRDNTEAFF.

The CDR3 sequence is CASSQAVRSSYNEQFF. In nucleotides, the CDR3 is TGTGCCAGCAGCCAAGCTGTACGGAGCTCCTACAATGAGCAGTTCTTC. The V call is TRBV4-2, the J call TRBJ2-1; no clear D. This CDR3 has 16 amino acids. The germline CDR1 and CDR2 sequences are LGHNA and YNFKEQ. With 1 base removed from V and 0 bases from J, the gap between germline ends came to 10 bases.

This clone was recorded a few times. The gene calls are TRBV6-1 and TRBJ1-1, with TRBD1 as a possible D gene (6 bases). The V gene's germline CDR1 is MNHNS and CDR2 SASEGT. Trimming removed 7 bases from V and 4 bases from J, with 13 bases in between. This CDR3 is 13 amino acids long. The CDR3 is CASMAGAGTEAFF. The CDR3 bases are TGTGCCAGCATGGCAGGGGCAGGCACTGAAGCTTTCTTT.

V and J are TRBV9 and TRBJ2-7; 9 bases match TRBD1. The CDR3 runs to 16 residues. The J segment lost 2 bases and the V segment lost 3 bases, leaving 9 bases of the junction unmatched. From germline, CDR1 is SGDLS and CDR2 YYNGEE. The CDR3 loop reads CASSGDGGQGPYEQYF. The CDR3 DNA follows: TGTGCCAGCAGCGGAGACGGGGGACAGGGCCCCTACGAGCAGTACTTC. Looking up the rest from reference TRBV9 and TRBJ2-7 gives the full variable domain: DSGVTQTPKHLITATGQRVTLRCSPRSGDLSVYWYQQSLDQGLQFLIQYYNGEERAKGNILERFSAQQFPDLHSELNLSSLELGDSALYFCASSGDGGQGPYEQYFGPGTRLTVT.

CDR3 amino acids: CASTGVEVTGELFF. CDR3 nucleotide sequence: TGCGCCAGCACGGGGGTGGAGGTGACCGGGGAGCTGTTTTTT. This chain uses TRBV5-1 with TRBJ2-2, with D perhaps TRBD2 (6 bases). V lost 6 bases and J 5 bases, leaving 14 bases between the germline ends. Germline V CDR1 and CDR2: SGHRS, YFSETQ. This CDR3 contains 14 residues. Full variable domain (missing parts from reference TRBV5-1 and TRBJ2-2): KAGVTQTPRYLIKTRGQQVTLSCSPISGHRSVSWYQQTPGQGLQFLFEYFSETQRNKGNFPGRFSGRQFSNSRSEMNVSTLELGDSALYLCASTGVEVTGELFFGEGSRLTVL.

V and J are TRBV2 and TRBJ2-7; D not certain. Germline loops: CDR1 SNHLY, CDR2 FYNNEI. Trimming took off 6 bases at V and 3 bases at J, with 12 bases between the two ends. The CDR3 extends over 13 amino acids. The CDR3 DNA sequence: TGTGCCAGCAGCAGAGGCGGCTTCTACGAGCAGTACTTC. It encodes CASSRGGFYEQYF. The full variable domain, rest sourced from reference TRBV2 and TRBJ2-7, is EPEVTQTPSHQVTQMGQEVILRCVPISNHLYFYWYRQILGQKVEFLVSFYNNEISEKSEIFDDQFSVERPDGSNFTLKIRSTKLEDSAMYFCASSRGGFYEQYFGPGTRLTVT.

The chain is built from TRBV11-2 and TRBJ2-3; TRBD2 agrees at 10 bases. The V gene's germline CDR1 is SGHAT and CDR2 FQNNGV. The ends lost 1 base at V and 1 base at J; junction bases unmatched: 8. The CDR3 has 18 residues. The CDR3 spells CASSLGSGGRGGTDTQYF. CDR3 sequence (DNA): TGTGCCAGCAGCTTAGGTAGCGGGGGGCGGGGGGGCACAGATACGCAGTATTTT.

The rearrangement uses TRBV2 and TRBJ1-1, with TRBD1 matching over 12 bases. V was pared by 3 bases and J by 3 bases, with 5 bases of the junction left unmatched. This CDR3 is 16 amino acids long. Germline V gene sequence: CDR1 SNHLY, CDR2 FYNNEI. The CDR3 sequence: CASSEPGQGAYTEAFF. The DNA of the CDR3 is TGTGCCAGCAGTGAGCCGGGACAGGGGGCGTACACTGAAGCTTTCTTT.

V usage is TRBV9 and J usage is TRBJ2-3, with TRBD1 as a possible D gene (6 bases). The germline V gene encodes CDR1 SGDLS and CDR2 YYNGEE. The CDR3 totals 13 residues. Trimming took off 2 bases at V and 8 bases at J, with 12 bases between the two ends. CDR3 in DNA: TGTGCCAGCAGCGTCCCGGGACAAGGTACGCAGTATTTT. The encoded protein is CASSVPGQGTQYF.

Only a few counts were recorded for this clone. The rearrangement uses TRBV11-1 and TRBJ2-5; 8 bases are a match to TRBD2. This CDR3 contains 13 residues. CDR1 SGHAT and CDR2 FQDESV come from the germline V gene (reference sequence). The junction had 5 bases not matched to a gene; V was cut back by 6 bases and J by 5 bases. CDR3: CASSKAGVETQYF. CDR3 nucleotides: TGTGCCAGCAGTAAAGCGGGGGTTGAGACCCAGTACTTC. Drawing the rest from reference TRBV11-1 and TRBJ2-5, the complete variable domain is EAEVAQSPRYKITEKSQAVAFWCDPISGHATLYWYRQILGQGPELLVQFQDESVVDDSQLPKDRFSAERLKGVDSTLKIQPAELGDSAMYLCASSKAGVETQYFGPGTRLLVL.

The rearrangement uses TRBV6-1 and TRBJ2-1, with 8 bases lining up with TRBD2. CDR1 and CDR2 from the germline V gene are MNHNS and SASEGT. V lost 10 bases to trimming and J lost 5 bases; unmatched junction nucleotides: 4. This CDR3 contains 12 residues. The CDR3 DNA sequence: TGTGCCACCGGGGGGGCCCACAATGAGCAGTTCTTC. Residues: CATGGAHNEQFF.

J is TRBJ1-6 and V is TRBV7-2; D possibly corresponds to TRBD1 (6 bases). Trimming stripped 5 bases from V and 9 bases from J, with 14 bases between. The CDR3 consists of 14 residues. The germline V gene encodes CDR1 SGHTA and CDR2 FQGNSA. CDR3 in DNA: TGTGCCAGCAGCCTTTCACAGGGTTTTTCACCCCTCCACTTT. Protein product: CASSLSQGFSPLHF.